Shown below are 13 T cell receptor beta chains from a single sample sequenced in a study of blood T cell repertoires in COVID-19. Clones were read by immunoSEQ multiplex PCR, and TCRdb kept only the in-frame ones, dropping some. The sample has under 300,000 clones, approximately 90% seen once. Material: PBMCs or T cells enriched from blood (not recorded which). The receptors come from a woman in her 30s with acute COVID-19.

This clone has a single count. The J gene is TRBJ1-2, the V gene TRBV12-3 or TRBV12-4; D unclear. V dropped 6 bases and J dropped 3 bases, with 11 bases sitting between them. This CDR3 has 13 amino acids. The CDR3 sequence is CASSRTEYYGYTF. CDR3 coding DNA: TGTGCCAGCAGCCGTACTGAATACTATGGCTACACCTTC.

The J gene is TRBJ2-4, the V gene TRBV7-2, with TRBD1 matching 10 bases. Per the germline V gene, CDR1 is SGHTA and CDR2 is FQGNSA. V lost 5 bases to trimming and J lost 9 bases; unmatched junction nucleotides: 7. The CDR3 has 14 residues. The CDR3 nucleotides read TGTGCCAGCAGCCCGATGGGACAGGGGAGCATTCAGTACTTC. Its protein product is CASSPMGQGSIQYF.

The chain recombines TRBV29-1 with TRBJ2-1, with 7 bases identical to TRBD1. In germline, CDR1 is SQVTM, CDR2 ANQGSEA. V was pared by 6 bases and J by 7 bases, with 6 bases of the junction left unmatched. The CDR3 has 12 amino acids. The CDR3, as DNA: TGCAGCGTGGGACAGATTAAGAATGAGCAGTTCTTC. It encodes CSVGQIKNEQFF.

V gene TRBV5-6 combines with J gene TRBJ2-1; 8 bases agree with TRBD1. Germline trimming cut 1 base from V and 0 bases from J; bases unmatched to any gene: 3. The CDR3 has 16 amino acids. Germline V gene sequence: CDR1 SGHDT, CDR2 YYEEEE. As DNA, the CDR3 is TGTGCCAGCAGCTTGATCAGGGGGCGCTCCTACAATGAGCAGTTCTTC. As protein: CASSLIRGRSYNEQFF.

This clone was seen just once. V is TRBV4-1 and J is TRBJ2-2; 9 nucleotides align to TRBD1. The CDR3 has 15 residues. The trim removed 4 bases at V and 3 bases at J, leaving 3 bases unmatched. In germline, CDR1 is MGHRA, CDR2 YSYEKL. The CDR3 DNA is TGCGCCAGCAGCCCCCGGGACAGGGACACCGGGGAGCTGTTTTTT. Amino acids: CASSPRDRDTGELFF.

The CDR3 DNA reads TGTGCCAGCTCACCCCAATCCGGGACAGCAATAAAAGAGACTAACTATGGCTACACCTTC. This translates into CASSPQSGTAIKETNYGYTF. The V and J genes are TRBV18 and TRBJ1-2, with 7 positions matching TRBD1. Trimming removed 3 bases from V and 0 bases from J; junction bases left unmatched: 19. The CDR3 consists of 20 residues. Germline loops: CDR1 KGHSH, CDR2 LQKENI. Looking up the rest from reference TRBV18 and TRBJ1-2 gives the full variable domain: NAGVMQNPRHLVRRRGQEARLRCSPMKGHSHVYWYRQLPEEGLKFMVYLQKENIIDESGMPKERFSAEFPKEGPSILRIQQVVRGDSAAYFCASSPQSGTAIKETNYGYTFGSGTRLTVV.

The chain employs TRBV29-1 and TRBJ2-2, with D possibly matching TRBD2 (7 bases). V lost 2 bases, J lost 2 bases, and 12 bases lay in between. Germline CDR1 reads SQVTM; CDR2 reads ANQGSEA. The CDR3 sequence is 15 residues long. Here the CDR3 reads CSVEMAGANTGELFF. For the CDR3, the DNA is TGCAGCGTTGAAATGGCGGGGGCCAACACCGGGGAGCTGTTTTTT.

V usage is TRBV30 and J usage is TRBJ1-2; 7 bases fit TRBD1. Germline loops: CDR1 GTSNPN, CDR2 SVGIG (reference sequence). The ends lost 4 bases at V and 8 bases at J; junction bases unmatched: 13. The CDR3 has 14 residues. The CDR3 protein is CAWKVAGGGSGYTF. DNA for the CDR3: TGTGCCTGGAAGGTCGCAGGGGGAGGTAGCGGCTACACCTTC.

The chain employs TRBV29-1 and TRBJ2-5, with no clear D. CDR1 is SQVTM and CDR2 is ANQGSEA in the germline V gene. The CDR3 is 13 residues long. Trimming removed 4 bases at V and 4 bases at J, with 13 bases between. In DNA form, the CDR3 reads TGCAGCGTTGCTCAGGAACCCCCAGAGACCCAGTACTTC. Its translation is CSVAQEPPETQYF.

This chain uses TRBV11-3 with TRBJ2-3; 7 bases align to TRBD1. J was trimmed by 6 bases and V by 3 bases; bases with no gene match: 3. The CDR3 is made up of 13 amino acids. Germline V gene sequence: CDR1 SGHNT, CDR2 YENEEA. This CDR3 is CASSFTQGDTQYF. CDR3 coding DNA: TGTGCCAGCAGCTTCACACAGGGGGATACGCAGTATTTT.

V usage is TRBV7-8 and J usage is TRBJ2-5; TRBD1 might be the D (5 bases). The CDR3 loop spans 12 amino acids. V was pared by 8 bases and J by 9 bases, with 16 bases between. Looked up from germline, CDR1 is SGHVS and CDR2 is FQNEAQ. This chain's CDR3 is CASGAGTQAQYF. The CDR3 DNA reads TGTGCCAGCGGGGCCGGAACGCAGGCCCAGTACTTC.

The chain uses TRBV28 and TRBJ2-1, with D possibly being TRBD1 (6 bases). V was cut by 6 bases and J by 5 bases, with 11 bases left in between. Per germline, CDR1 MDHEN and CDR2 SYDVKM. The CDR3 is 13 residues long. For the CDR3, the DNA is TGTGCCAGCAGCCCGGACAGAGACAATGAGCAGTTCTTC. Protein sequence: CASSPDRDNEQFF. Full variable domain (remainder filled in from reference TRBV28 and TRBJ2-1): DVKVTQSSRYLVKRTGEKVFLECVQDMDHENMFWYRQDPGLGLRLIYFSYDVKMKEKGDIPEGYSVSREKKERFSLILESASTNQTSMYLCASSPDRDNEQFFGPGTRLTVL.

The V and J genes are TRBV2 and TRBJ2-7, with 8 bases aligning to TRBD2. The germline CDR1 and CDR2 sequences are SNHLY and FYNNEI. This CDR3 has 13 residues. The ends lost 8 bases at V and 2 bases at J; junction bases unmatched: 5. The DNA for the CDR3 is TGTGCCAGCGAACTAGCGGCAGCCTACGAGCAGTACTTC. It is translated as CASELAAAYEQYF.